This TCR beta chain was retrieved from a study of fetal regulatory T cell absence and autoimmunity. Profiling relied on immunoSEQ multiplex PCR, and the TCRdb table lists in-frame clones only, not all of them. The sample contains 95,000 or so clones, 55% to 75% of which appear only once. The CDR3 runs to 18 residues. Germline V gene data show CDR1 as MGHDK and CDR2 as SYGVNS. Trimming removed 4 bases from V and 0 bases from J; junction bases left unmatched: 11. The chain employs TRBV25-1 and TRBJ2-1; 8 bases map to TRBD1. Sequencing was carried out using pancreas tissue. This TCR was recovered from a male donor with IPEX syndrome. DNA of the CDR3: TGTGCCAGCAGTGCAGGGGGCCGGGACGTGAGCTCCTACAATGAGCAGTTCTTC. Translation gives CASSAGGRDVSSYNEQFF. The full variable domain, completed using reference TRBV25-1 and TRBJ2-1, is EADIYQTPRYLVIGTGKKITLECSQTMGHDKMYWYQQDPGMELHLIHYSYGVNSTEKGDLSSESTVSRIRTEHFPLTLESARPSHTSQYLCASSAGGRDVSSYNEQFFGPGTRLTVL.